This T cell receptor beta chain stems from a study of early T cells in non-severe SARS-CoV-2 infection. Study background: Chains stayed unpaired after sequencing of bulk RNA from unsorted whole blood.

This clonotype was observed a handful of times. Its antigen is as yet unknown. Overall study findings and caveats: Comparison of clonotypes with VDJdb favored anti-spike CD8 responses while missing private and CD4 specificities.

Between the trimmed V and J ends, which lost 1 base and 3 bases, there was a span of 2 bases. The length of the CDR3 is 12 residues. Germline V gene lookup returns CDR1 KGHDR and CDR2 SFDVKD. Unique molecular identifiers were added to individual cDNA molecules. A single record per CDR3 protein comes from TCRdb applying MiXCR to the 5' RACE reads. Of about 32,000 distinct CDR3 sequences in the sample, roughly 5.2% were seen once. This clonotype originated in an adult who was a healthcare worker with PCR-confirmed SARS-CoV-2 infection or an uninfected control (not recorded which). The chain employs TRBV24-1 and TRBJ1-2; D not certain. Sequenced: whole blood. CDR3 bases: TGTGCCACCAGTGATTTCTACTATGGCTACACCTTC. Translated: CATSDFYYGYTF.